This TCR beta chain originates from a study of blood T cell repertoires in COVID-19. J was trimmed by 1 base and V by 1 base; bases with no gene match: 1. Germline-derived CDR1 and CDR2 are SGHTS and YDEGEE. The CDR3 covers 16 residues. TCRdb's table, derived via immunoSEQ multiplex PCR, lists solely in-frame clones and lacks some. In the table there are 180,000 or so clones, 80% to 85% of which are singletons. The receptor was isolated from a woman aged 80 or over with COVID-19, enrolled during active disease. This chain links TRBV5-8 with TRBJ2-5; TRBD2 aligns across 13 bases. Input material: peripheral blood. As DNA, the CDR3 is TGTGCCAGCAGCTTGCGACTAGCGGGGGGCCAAGAGACCCAGTACTTC. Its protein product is CASSLRLAGGQETQYF.